This entry is about one T cell receptor (beta chain). Germline V gene lookup returns CDR1 SQVTM and CDR2 ANQGSEA. CDR3 length: 15 amino acids. V lost 1 base to trimming and J lost 1 base, with 13 bases between them. This record belongs to a study of shared T cell receptors in the human thymus. Assay: immunoSEQ multiplex PCR; the TCRdb copy retains only in-frame clones and omits some. This sample has 500,000 to 850,000 clones; around 87% occur once, and the top ten carry 0.0094%. This same sample was also part of a study on human thymus T cells. As that report states: Resections that were taken during corrective heart surgery supplied the thymus tissue.

The origin of this receptor is a boy less than two years old with a congenital heart defect. The specimen was thymocytes. This chain uses TRBV29-1 with TRBJ2-5; perhaps TRBD1 as D (6 bases). The CDR3 spells CSVEGMRGGQETQYF. CDR3 coding DNA: TGCAGCGTTGAAGGAATGAGAGGGGGCCAAGAGACCCAGTACTTC.